This T cell receptor beta chain was obtained from a study of PD-1 blockade in classical Hodgkin lymphoma. Study findings and constraints: In newly diagnosed patients, baseline TCR diversity was reportedly below that of healthy donors. What caused the repertoire differences, perhaps disease activity or prior therapy, remains undefined.

The sample's time point: newly diagnosed, previously untreated cHL patient sample. Purified CD4+ T cells were obtained from thawed PBMCs through magnetic negative selection. What served as comparison were PBMCs in newly diagnosed, untreated classical Hodgkin lymphoma. TCRdb keeps only in-frame clones here, not all; method: immunoSEQ multiplex PCR. Among roughly 31,000 clones listed, about 90% were seen once. This clone was detected a few times. Antigen: not known. Germline CDR1 is SGHDN and CDR2 is FVKESK. The CDR3 is 13 residues long. The ends were cut back, 1 base at V and 8 bases at J, with 11 bases in the middle.

The J gene is TRBJ1-1, the V gene TRBV14, with D uncertain. The source of this sequence is a human donor with classical Hodgkin lymphoma. Sequencing used CD4+ T cells from blood. CDR3 loop: CASSQGGGREAFF. In DNA, the CDR3 is TGTGCCAGCAGCCAAGGAGGCGGGAGAGAAGCTTTCTTT.